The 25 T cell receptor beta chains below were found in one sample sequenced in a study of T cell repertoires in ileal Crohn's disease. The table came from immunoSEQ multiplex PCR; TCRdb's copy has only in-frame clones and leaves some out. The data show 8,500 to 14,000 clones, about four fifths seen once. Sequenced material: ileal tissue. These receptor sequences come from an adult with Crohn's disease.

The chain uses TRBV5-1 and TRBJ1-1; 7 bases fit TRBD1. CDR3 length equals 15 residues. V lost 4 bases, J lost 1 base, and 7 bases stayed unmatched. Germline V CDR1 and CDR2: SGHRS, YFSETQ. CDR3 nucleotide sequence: TGCGCCAGCAGCCCCCAGGGGGTAAGGAACACTGAAGCTTTCTTT. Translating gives CASSPQGVRNTEAFF.

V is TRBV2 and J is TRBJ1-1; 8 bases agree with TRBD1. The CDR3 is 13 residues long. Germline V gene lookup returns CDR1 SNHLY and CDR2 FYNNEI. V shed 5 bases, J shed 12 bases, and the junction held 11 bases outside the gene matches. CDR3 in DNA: TGTGCCAGCAGTCCTAACCGGGACAGGTGGTCTTTCTTT. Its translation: CASSPNRDRWSFF.

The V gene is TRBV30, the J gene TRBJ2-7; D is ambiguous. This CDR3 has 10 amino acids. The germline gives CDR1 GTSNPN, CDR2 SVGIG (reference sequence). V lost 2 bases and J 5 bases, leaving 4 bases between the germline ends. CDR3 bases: TGTGCCTGGAGTCAGGACGAGCAGTACTTC. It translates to CAWSQDEQYF.

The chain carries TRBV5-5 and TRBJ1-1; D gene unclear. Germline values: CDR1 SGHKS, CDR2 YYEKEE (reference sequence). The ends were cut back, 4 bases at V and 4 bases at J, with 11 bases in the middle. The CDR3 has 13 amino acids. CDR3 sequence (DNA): TGTGCCAGCAGCCGCCAAGGGAGCACTGAAGCTTTCTTT. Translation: CASSRQGSTEAFF. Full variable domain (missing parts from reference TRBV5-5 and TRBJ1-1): DAGVTQSPTHLIKTRGQQVTLRCSPISGHKSVSWYQQVLGQGPQFIFQYYEKEERGRGNFPDRFSARQFPNYSSELNVNALLLGDSALYLCASSRQGSTEAFFGQGTRLTVV.

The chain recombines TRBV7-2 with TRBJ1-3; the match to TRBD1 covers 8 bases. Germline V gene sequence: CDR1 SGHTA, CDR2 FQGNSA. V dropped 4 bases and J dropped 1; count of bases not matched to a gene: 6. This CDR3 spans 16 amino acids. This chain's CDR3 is CASSSQGALSGNTIYF. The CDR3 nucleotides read TGTGCCAGCAGCTCCCAGGGGGCTCTTTCTGGAAACACCATATATTTT.

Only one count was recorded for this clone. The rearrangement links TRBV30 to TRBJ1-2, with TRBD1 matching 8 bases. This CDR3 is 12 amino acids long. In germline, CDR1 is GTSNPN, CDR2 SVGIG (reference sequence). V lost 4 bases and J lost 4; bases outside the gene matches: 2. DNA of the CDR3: TGTGCCTGGACAGGGGGCGTCTATGGCTACACCTTC. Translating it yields CAWTGGVYGYTF.

CDR3 residues: CASTGTGYSKQYF. CDR3 coding DNA: TGTGCCAGCACCGGGACAGGGTATTCCAAGCAGTACTTC. The J gene is TRBJ2-5, the V gene TRBV27; 9 bases align to TRBD1. The CDR3 runs 13 residues. Trimming removed 7 bases from V and 11 bases from J; junction bases left unmatched: 11. Germline V gives CDR1 MNHEY, CDR2 SMNVEV (reference sequence).

This CDR3 reads CASSPPGGASYEQYF. CDR3 nucleotide sequence: TGTGCCAGTAGCCCTCCGGGGGGCGCCTCCTACGAGCAGTACTTC. The V call is TRBV19, the J call TRBJ2-7, with D possibly TRBD2 on 7 matching bases. Per germline, CDR1 LNHDA and CDR2 SQIVND (reference sequence). Trimming took 6 bases from V and 0 from J, leaving 15 bases between them. The CDR3 contains 15 residues.

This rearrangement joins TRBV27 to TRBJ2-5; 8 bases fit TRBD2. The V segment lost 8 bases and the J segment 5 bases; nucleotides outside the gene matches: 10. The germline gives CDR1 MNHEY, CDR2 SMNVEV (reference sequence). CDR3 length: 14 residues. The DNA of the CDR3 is TGTGCCAGCTCCCCCGGGGGGGGTTGGGAGACCCAGTACTTC. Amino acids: CASSPGGGWETQYF.

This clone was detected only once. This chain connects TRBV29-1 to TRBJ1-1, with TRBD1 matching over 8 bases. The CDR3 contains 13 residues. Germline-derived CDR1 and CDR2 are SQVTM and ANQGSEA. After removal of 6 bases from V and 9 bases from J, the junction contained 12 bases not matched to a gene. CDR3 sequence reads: CSVLLTGGEKAFF. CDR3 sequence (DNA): TGCAGCGTCCTCCTTACAGGGGGGGAGAAAGCTTTCTTT.

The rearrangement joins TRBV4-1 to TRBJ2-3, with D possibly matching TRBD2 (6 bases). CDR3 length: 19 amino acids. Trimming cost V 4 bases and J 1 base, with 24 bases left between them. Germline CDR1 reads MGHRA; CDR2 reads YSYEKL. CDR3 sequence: CASSLMRYPERAGTDTQYF. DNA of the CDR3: TGCGCCAGCAGCCTGATGCGATATCCCGAGCGGGCGGGCACAGATACGCAGTATTTT.

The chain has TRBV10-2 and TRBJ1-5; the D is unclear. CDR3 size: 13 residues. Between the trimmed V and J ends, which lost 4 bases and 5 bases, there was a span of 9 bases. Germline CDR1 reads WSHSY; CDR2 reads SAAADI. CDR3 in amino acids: CASSAEGYQPQHF. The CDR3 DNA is TGCGCCAGCAGTGCGGAGGGTTATCAGCCCCAGCATTTT.

The CDR3 DNA is TGTGCCAGCAGCTTAGGGGCCGGCAAAACAGATACGCAGTATTTT. It yields the protein CASSLGAGKTDTQYF. V and J are TRBV7-6 and TRBJ2-3, with D unresolved. The V gene lost 1 base and the J gene lost 3 bases, with 11 bases spanning the gap. Per the germline V gene, CDR1 is SGHVS and CDR2 is FNYEAQ. The CDR3 sequence is 15 residues long.

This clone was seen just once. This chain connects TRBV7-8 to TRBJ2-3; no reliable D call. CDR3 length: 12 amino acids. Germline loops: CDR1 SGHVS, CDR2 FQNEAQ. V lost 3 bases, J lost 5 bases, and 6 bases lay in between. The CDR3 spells CASSLVVDTQYF. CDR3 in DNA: TGTGCCAGCAGCTTGGTAGTAGATACGCAGTATTTT.

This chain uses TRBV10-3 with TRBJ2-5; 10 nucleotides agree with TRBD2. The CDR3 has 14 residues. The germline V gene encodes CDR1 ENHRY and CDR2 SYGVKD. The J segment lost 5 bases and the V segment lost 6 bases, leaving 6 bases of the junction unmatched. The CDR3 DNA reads TGTGCCATCAGACAGAGTAGCGGGGGGGAGACCCAGTACTTC. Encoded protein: CAIRQSSGGETQYF.

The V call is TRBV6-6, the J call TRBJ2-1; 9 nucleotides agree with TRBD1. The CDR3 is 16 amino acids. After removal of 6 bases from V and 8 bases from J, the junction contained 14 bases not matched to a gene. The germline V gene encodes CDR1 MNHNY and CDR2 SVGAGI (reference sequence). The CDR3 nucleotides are TGTGCCAGCAGCCCAACAGGGACAGGGAATACCTATGAGCAGTTCTTC. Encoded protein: CASSPTGTGNTYEQFF.

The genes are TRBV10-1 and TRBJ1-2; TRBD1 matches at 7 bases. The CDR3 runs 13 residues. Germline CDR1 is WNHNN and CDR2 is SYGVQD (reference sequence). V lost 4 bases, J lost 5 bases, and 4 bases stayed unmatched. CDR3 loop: CASSVDRLYGYTF. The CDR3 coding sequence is TGCGCCAGCAGTGTGGACAGGCTTTATGGCTACACCTTC.

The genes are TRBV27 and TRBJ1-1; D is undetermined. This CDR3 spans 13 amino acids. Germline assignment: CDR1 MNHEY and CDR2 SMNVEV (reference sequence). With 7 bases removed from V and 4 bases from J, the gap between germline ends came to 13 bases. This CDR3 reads CASTDSGFTEAFF. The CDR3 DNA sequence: TGTGCCAGCACTGATTCGGGATTCACTGAAGCTTTCTTT.

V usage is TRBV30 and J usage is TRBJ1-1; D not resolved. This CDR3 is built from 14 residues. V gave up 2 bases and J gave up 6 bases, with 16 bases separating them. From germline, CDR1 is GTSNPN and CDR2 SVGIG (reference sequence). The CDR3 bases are TGTGCCTGGAGTCTTGGCCCCCCCGTCTCTGAAGCTTTCTTT. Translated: CAWSLGPPVSEAFF.

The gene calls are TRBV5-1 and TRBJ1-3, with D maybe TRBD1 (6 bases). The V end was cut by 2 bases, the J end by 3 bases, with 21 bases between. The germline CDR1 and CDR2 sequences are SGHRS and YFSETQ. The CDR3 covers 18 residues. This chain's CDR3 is CASSFDPLTGVFGNTIYF. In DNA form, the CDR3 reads TGCGCCAGCAGCTTTGACCCCCTGACAGGAGTTTTTGGAAACACCATATATTTT.

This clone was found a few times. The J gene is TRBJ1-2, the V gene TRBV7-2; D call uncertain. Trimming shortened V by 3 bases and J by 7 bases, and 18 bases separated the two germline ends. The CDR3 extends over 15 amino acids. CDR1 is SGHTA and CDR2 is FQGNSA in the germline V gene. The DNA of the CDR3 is TGTGCCAGCAGCTTGCCCCCTCACGGGATAGGTGGCTACACCTTC. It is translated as CASSLPPHGIGGYTF.

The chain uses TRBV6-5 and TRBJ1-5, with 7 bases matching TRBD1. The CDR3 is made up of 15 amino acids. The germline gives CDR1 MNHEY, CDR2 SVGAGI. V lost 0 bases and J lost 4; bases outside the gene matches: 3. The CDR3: CASSYSMDRNQPQHF. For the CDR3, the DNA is TGTGCCAGCAGTTACTCAATGGACAGGAATCAGCCCCAGCATTTT.

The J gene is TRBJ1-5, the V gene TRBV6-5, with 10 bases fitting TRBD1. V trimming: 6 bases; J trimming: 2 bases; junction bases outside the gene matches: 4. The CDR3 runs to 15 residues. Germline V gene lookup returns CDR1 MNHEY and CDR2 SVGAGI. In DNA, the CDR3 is TGTGCCAGCAGAACCGGGACAGGGGGCAATCAGCCCCAGCATTTT. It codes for CASRTGTGGNQPQHF.

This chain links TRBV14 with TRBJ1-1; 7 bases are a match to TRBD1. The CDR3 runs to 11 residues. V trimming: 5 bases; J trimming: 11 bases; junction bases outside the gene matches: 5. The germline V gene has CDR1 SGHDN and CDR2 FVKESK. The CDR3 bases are TGTGCCAGCAGCTACAGGGGACTGGCTTTCTTT. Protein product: CASSYRGLAFF.

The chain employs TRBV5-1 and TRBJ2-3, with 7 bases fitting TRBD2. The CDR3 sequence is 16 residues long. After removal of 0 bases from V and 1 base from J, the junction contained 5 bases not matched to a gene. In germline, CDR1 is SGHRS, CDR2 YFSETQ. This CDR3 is CASSLERGGRTDTQYF. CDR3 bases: TGCGCCAGCAGCTTGGAACGCGGGGGACGCACAGATACGCAGTATTTT.